This T cell receptor beta chain was profiled in a study of blood T cell repertoires in COVID-19. About the research overall: The United States, Italy and Spain provided the acute and convalescent COVID-19 samples. T cells, B-cell-depleted T cells, or PBMCs provided the cDNA or gDNA that served as material.

As handled by the study authors: Reference gene primer amplification gave nucleated cell count estimates. Using immunoSEQ multiplex PCR, the repertoire was profiled, and TCRdb retains in-frame clones only, with some absent. V, J and clone size derive from that table, while D and trimming were established from the DNA sequence. The sample contains hundreds of thousands of clones, more than 65% of which appear only once. The CDR3 has 13 residues. Trimming stripped 3 bases from V and 2 bases from J, with 8 bases between. Specimen: peripheral blood. The chain recombines TRBV12-3 or TRBV12-4 with TRBJ2-7, with D perhaps matching TRBD1 (6 bases). The clonotype was recovered from a woman older than 75 with acute or convalescent COVID-19. DNA for the CDR3: TGTGCCAGCAGTTTTCAGGGGACCTACGAGCAGTACTTC. Residues: CASSFQGTYEQYF.